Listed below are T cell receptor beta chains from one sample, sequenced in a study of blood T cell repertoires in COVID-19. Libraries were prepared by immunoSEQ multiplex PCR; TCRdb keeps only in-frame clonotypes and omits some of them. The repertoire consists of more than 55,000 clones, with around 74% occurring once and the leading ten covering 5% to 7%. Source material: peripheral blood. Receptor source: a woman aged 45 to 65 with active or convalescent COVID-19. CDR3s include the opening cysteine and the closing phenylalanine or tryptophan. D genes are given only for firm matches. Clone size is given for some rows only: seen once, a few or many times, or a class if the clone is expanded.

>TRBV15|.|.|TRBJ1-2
CATSRDGRGGGYTF
TGTGCCACCAGCAGAGATGGGAGGGGCGGTGGCTACACCTTC
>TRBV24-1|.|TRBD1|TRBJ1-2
CATSDSDRGQNGYTF
TGTGCCACCAGTGATTCCGACAGGGGGCAGAATGGCTACACCTTC
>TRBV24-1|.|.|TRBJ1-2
CATSDPNAGAYGYTF
TGTGCCACCAGTGATCCAAACGCAGGGGCCTATGGCTACACCTTC
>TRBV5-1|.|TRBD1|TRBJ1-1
CASSPVQGQGTGAFF
TGCGCCAGCAGCCCGGTTCAAGGACAGGGGACGGGGGCTTTCTTT
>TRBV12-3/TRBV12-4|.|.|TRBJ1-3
CASRVETGNTIYF
TGTGCCAGCCGGGTAGAGACTGGAAACACCATATATTTT
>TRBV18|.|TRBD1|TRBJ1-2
CASSPPAGGEGGYTF
TGTGCCAGCTCACCCCCGGCAGGGGGAGAGGGTGGCTACACCTTC
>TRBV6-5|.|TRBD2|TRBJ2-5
CASLRGRARETQYF
TGTGCCAGCCTCCGCGGGAGGGCCAGGGAGACCCAGTACTTC
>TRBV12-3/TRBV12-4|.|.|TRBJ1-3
CASNKQGGNTIYF
TGTGCCAGCAATAAACAGGGAGGAAACACCATATATTTT
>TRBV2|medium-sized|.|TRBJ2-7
CASSHRETDEQYF
TGTGCCAGCAGCCACAGGGAGACGGACGAGCAGTACTTC
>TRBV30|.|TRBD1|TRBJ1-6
CAWSRGQDNSPLHF
TGTGCCTGGAGCCGCGGACAGGATAATTCACCCCTCCACTTT
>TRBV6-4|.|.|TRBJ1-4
CASSDSMGGHNEKLFF
TGTGCCAGCAGTGACTCGATGGGGGGGCATAATGAAAAACTGTTTTTT
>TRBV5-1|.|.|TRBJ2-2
CASSYMTGTGELFF
TGCGCCAGCAGCTATATGACGGGCACCGGGGAGCTGTTTTTT
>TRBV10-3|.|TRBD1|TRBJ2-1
CAISEREGTGSDEQFF
TGTGCCATCAGTGAGAGAGAGGGGACAGGGAGCGATGAGCAGTTCTTC
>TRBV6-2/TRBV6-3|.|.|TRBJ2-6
CASSYADNTGANVLTF
TGTGCCAGCAGTTACGCGGATAACACTGGGGCCAACGTCCTGACTTTC
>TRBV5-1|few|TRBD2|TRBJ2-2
CASSVGLAGGINTGELFF
TGCGCCAGCAGCGTGGGACTAGCGGGAGGGATTAACACCGGGGAGCTGTTTTTT
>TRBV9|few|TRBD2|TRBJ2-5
CASSVGGTSGGQETQYF
TGTGCCAGCAGCGTAGGAGGGACTAGCGGGGGCCAAGAGACCCAGTACTTC
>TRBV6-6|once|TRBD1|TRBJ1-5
CASSTTGGNQPQHF
TGTGCCAGCAGTACTACAGGGGGCAATCAGCCCCAGCATTTT
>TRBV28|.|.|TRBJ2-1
CASSLPQGNEQFF
TGTGCCAGCAGTTTACCACAGGGTAATGAGCAGTTCTTC
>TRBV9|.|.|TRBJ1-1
CASTSDEGRTFF
TGTGCCAGCACCTCTGATGAAGGGAGGACTTTCTTT
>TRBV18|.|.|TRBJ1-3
CASCEVLSPGNTIYF
TGTGCCAGCTGTGAGGTCCTAAGCCCTGGAAACACCATATATTTT
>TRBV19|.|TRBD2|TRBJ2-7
CASSRSGSSYEQYF
TGTGCCAGTAGTCGGAGCGGGAGCTCCTACGAGCAGTACTTC
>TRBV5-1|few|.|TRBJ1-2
CASSPGNQDGYGYTF
TGCGCCAGCAGCCCGGGAAATCAAGATGGCTATGGCTACACCTTC
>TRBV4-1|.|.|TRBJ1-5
CASSHAGLGGNQPQHF
TGCGCCAGCAGCCATGCCGGGCTCGGGGGCAATCAGCCCCAGCATTTT
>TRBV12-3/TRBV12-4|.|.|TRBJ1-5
CASSLARDQPQHF
TGTGCCAGCAGTTTAGCGCGCGATCAGCCCCAGCATTTT
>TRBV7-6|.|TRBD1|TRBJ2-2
CASSLGQGNTGELFF
TGTGCCAGCAGCTTAGGACAGGGAAACACCGGGGAGCTGTTTTTT
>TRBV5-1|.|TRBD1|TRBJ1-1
CASSPPGQGSTEAFF
TGCGCCAGCAGCCCCCCGGGACAGGGATCCACTGAAGCTTTCTTT
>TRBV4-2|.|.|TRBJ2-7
CASRGDPTGPNEQYF
TGTGCCAGCAGGGGGGACCCTACAGGGCCGAACGAGCAGTACTTC
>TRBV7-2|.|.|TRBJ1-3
CASSPQYGTFSGNTIYF
TGTGCCAGCAGCCCCCAGTACGGGACTTTCTCTGGAAACACCATATATTTT
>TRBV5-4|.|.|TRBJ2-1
CASSLGLALHEQFF
TGTGCCAGCAGCTTGGGGCTAGCCCTCCATGAGCAGTTCTTC
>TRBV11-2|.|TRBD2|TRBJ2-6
CASSDRSGGGANVLTF
TGTGCCAGCAGCGACAGGAGCGGGGGCGGGGCCAACGTCCTGACTTTC
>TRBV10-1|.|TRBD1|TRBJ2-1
CASSEQGAENEQFF
TGCGCCAGCAGTGAACAGGGGGCTGAAAATGAGCAGTTCTTC
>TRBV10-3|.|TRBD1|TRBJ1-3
CAISAAAGTGVGNTIYF
TGTGCCATCAGTGCCGCTGCCGGGACAGGGGTTGGAAACACCATATATTTT
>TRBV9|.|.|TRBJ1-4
CASSVAGGLGTNEKLFF
TGTGCCAGCAGCGTAGCGGGGGGCCTCGGAACTAATGAAAAACTGTTTTTT
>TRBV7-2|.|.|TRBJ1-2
CASSLVLSRGYTF
TGTGCCAGCAGCTTAGTACTATCGAGGGGCTACACCTTC
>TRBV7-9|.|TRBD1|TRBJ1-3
CASSLAAGGTSGNTIYF
TGTGCCAGCAGCTTAGCGGCAGGGGGAACCTCTGGAAACACCATATATTTT
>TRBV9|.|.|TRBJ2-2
CASSVGTATGELFF
TGTGCCAGCAGCGTAGGGACAGCCACCGGGGAGCTGTTTTTT
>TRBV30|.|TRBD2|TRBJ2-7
CAWSRNSGRKQYF
TGTGCCTGGAGTCGGAATAGCGGGAGGAAGCAGTACTTC
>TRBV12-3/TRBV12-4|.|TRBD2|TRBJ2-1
CASSSPGLSEQFF
TGTGCCAGCAGTAGTCCGGGACTATCTGAGCAGTTCTTC
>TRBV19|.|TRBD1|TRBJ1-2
CASSYSGTGVVYGYTF
TGTGCCAGTAGTTACTCCGGGACAGGGGTGGTCTATGGCTACACCTTC
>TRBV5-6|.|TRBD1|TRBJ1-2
CASSLTGFGGYTF
TGTGCCAGCAGCCTGACAGGGTTTGGTGGCTACACCTTC
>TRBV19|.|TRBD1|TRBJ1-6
CASSRQGAISPLHF
TGTGCCAGTAGCCGACAGGGGGCAATTTCACCCCTCCACTTT